This passage covers 8 T cell receptor beta chains from one sample sequenced in a study of neurological immune-mediated disorders. TCRdb re-called the 5' RACE reads through MiXCR, storing one row per CDR3 protein. The table shows about 24,000 distinct CDR3 sequences, with about an eighth occurring only once. The sequenced sample consisted of PBMCs. These TCRs come from a woman in her 40s with HTLV-1-associated myelopathy (HAM/TSP).

This clonotype was counted many times. The rearrangement uses TRBV25-1 and TRBJ1-2, with 10 bases lining up with TRBD1. V was pared by 1 base and J by 4 bases, with 0 bases of the junction left unmatched. This CDR3 spans 14 amino acids. Germline V gene data show CDR1 as MGHDK and CDR2 as SYGVNS. Here the CDR3 reads CASSEWDRGYGYTF. CDR3 sequence (DNA): TGTGCCAGCAGTGAATGGGACAGGGGCTATGGCTACACCTTC.

This sequence joins TRBV10-2 and TRBJ2-1; D may correspond to TRBD1 or TRBD2 (6 bases each). This CDR3 has 16 amino acids. Germline-derived CDR1 and CDR2 are WSHSY and SAAADI. Trimming left V 2 bases short and J 5 bases short, with 16 bases between. CDR3: CASSEESGDWDNEQFF. CDR3 bases: TGCGCCAGCAGTGAGGAGTCAGGGGACTGGGACAATGAGCAGTTCTTC.

This clonotype is medium-sized (0.01 to 0.1%) in the sample. The chain uses TRBV5-6 and TRBJ2-3; D may be TRBD2 (6 bases). V gave up 4 bases and J gave up 2 bases, with 17 bases separating them. Germline loops: CDR1 SGHDT, CDR2 YYEEEE. The CDR3 extends over 16 amino acids. CDR3 DNA: TGTGCCAGCAGCCCGAGTCCGGGGGTGCCCACAGATACGCAGTATTTT. Amino acid sequence: CASSPSPGVPTDTQYF. Full variable domain (missing parts from reference TRBV5-6 and TRBJ2-3): DAGVTQSPTHLIKTRGQQVTLRCSPKSGHDTVSWYQQALGQGPQFIFQYYEEEERQRGNFPDRFSGHQFPNYSSELNVNALLLGDSALYLCASSPSPGVPTDTQYFGPGTRLTVL.

V and J are TRBV20-1 and TRBJ2-5, with D possibly TRBD1 on 6 matching bases. V dropped 0 bases and J dropped 1 base, with 15 bases sitting between them. CDR3 size: 16 residues. Germline CDR1 reads DFQATT; CDR2 reads SNEGSKA (reference sequence). This chain's CDR3 is CSARDRQDSRQETQYF. CDR3 coding DNA: TGCAGTGCTAGAGATCGGCAGGACAGCCGCCAAGAGACCCAGTACTTC.

In this sample, this clonotype turned up many times. The rearrangement joins TRBV29-1 to TRBJ2-1, with 7 bases lining up with TRBD1. The CDR3 totals 11 residues. J lost 7 bases, V lost 7 bases, and 4 bases had no gene match. The germline gives CDR1 SQVTM, CDR2 ANQGSEA. Here the CDR3 reads CSARGWNEQFF. The CDR3 DNA sequence: TGCAGCGCCAGGGGGTGGAATGAGCAGTTCTTC.

This clonotype was observed many times. The chain employs TRBV5-1 and TRBJ2-1; TRBD2 might be the D (5 bases). V dropped 3 bases and J dropped 0 bases, with 10 bases sitting between them. This CDR3 comprises 15 residues. CDR1 is SGHRS and CDR2 is YFSETQ in the germline V gene. CDR3 nucleotides: TGCGCCAGCAGCTCAAGACGGGACTCCTACAATGAGCAGTTCTTC. Translation gives CASSSRRDSYNEQFF. Based on the CDR3 plus reference TRBV5-1 and TRBJ2-1, the full variable domain is KAGVTQTPRYLIKTRGQQVTLSCSPISGHRSVSWYQQTPGQGLQFLFEYFSETQRNKGNFPGRFSGRQFSNSRSEMNVSTLELGDSALYLCASSSRRDSYNEQFFGPGTRLTVL.

This clonotype came up many times. V is TRBV2 and J is TRBJ2-1; possibly TRBD2 for D (7 bases). Trimming stripped 8 bases from V and 5 bases from J, with 16 bases between. Per the germline V gene, CDR1 is SNHLY and CDR2 is FYNNEI. The CDR3 has 14 amino acids. CDR3 amino acids: CASGWRGRDNEQFF. CDR3 sequence (DNA): TGTGCCAGCGGTTGGCGGGGGCGAGACAATGAGCAGTTCTTC. The complete variable domain, with remaining parts taken from reference TRBV2 and TRBJ2-1, reads EPEVTQTPSHQVTQMGQEVILRCVPISNHLYFYWYRQILGQKVEFLVSFYNNEISEKSEIFDDQFSVERPDGSNFTLKIRSTKLEDSAMYFCASGWRGRDNEQFFGPGTRLTVL.

This clonotype has ten or more counts. The V and J genes are TRBV5-1 and TRBJ2-1, with TRBD2 identical over 8 bases. Germline lookup yields CDR1 SGHRS and CDR2 YFSETQ. V lost 4 bases, J lost 6 bases, and 6 bases stayed unmatched. The CDR3 is 14 amino acids. This chain's CDR3 is CASSGGGLVNEQFF. DNA for the CDR3: TGCGCCAGCAGCGGCGGGGGGTTAGTCAATGAGCAGTTCTTC.